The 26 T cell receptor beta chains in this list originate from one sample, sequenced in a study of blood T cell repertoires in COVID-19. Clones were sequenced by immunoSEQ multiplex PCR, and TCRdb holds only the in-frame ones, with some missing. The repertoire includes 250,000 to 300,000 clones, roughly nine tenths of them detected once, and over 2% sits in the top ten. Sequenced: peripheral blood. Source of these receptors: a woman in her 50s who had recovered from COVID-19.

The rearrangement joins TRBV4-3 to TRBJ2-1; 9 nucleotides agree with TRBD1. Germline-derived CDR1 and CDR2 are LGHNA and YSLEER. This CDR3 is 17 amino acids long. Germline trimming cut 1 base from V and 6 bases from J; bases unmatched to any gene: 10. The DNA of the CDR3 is TGCGCCAGCAGCCAAGCTTCCGGGACAGGGCATGGCAATGAGCAGTTCTTC. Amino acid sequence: CASSQASGTGHGNEQFF.

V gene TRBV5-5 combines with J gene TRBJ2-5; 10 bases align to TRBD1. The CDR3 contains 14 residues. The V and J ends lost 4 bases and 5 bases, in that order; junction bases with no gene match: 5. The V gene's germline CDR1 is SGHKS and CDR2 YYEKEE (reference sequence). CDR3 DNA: TGTGCCAGCAGCCAGGGGACAGGGGTCGAGACCCAGTACTTC. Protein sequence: CASSQGTGVETQYF.

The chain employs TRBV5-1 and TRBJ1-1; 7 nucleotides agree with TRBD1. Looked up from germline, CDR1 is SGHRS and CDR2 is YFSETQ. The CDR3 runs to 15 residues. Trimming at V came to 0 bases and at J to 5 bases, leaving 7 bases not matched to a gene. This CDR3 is CASSLAGGGVTEAFF. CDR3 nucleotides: TGCGCCAGCAGCTTGGCTGGAGGGGGCGTAACTGAAGCTTTCTTT.

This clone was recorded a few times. The CDR3 DNA reads TGTGCCAGCAGTTTAATAGCGGGATACCAGTACTTC. Its translation is CASSLIAGYQYF. This sequence joins TRBV28 and TRBJ2-7; TRBD2 matches at 8 bases. The CDR3 has 12 amino acids. CDR1 and CDR2 (germline): MDHEN, SYDVKM. The V and J ends lost 2 bases and 10 bases, in that order; junction bases with no gene match: 4. Using reference TRBV28 and TRBJ2-7 for the parts outside the CDR3, the full variable domain is DVKVTQSSRYLVKRTGEKVFLECVQDMDHENMFWYRQDPGLGLRLIYFSYDVKMKEKGDIPEGYSVSREKKERFSLILESASTNQTSMYLCASSLIAGYQYFGPGTRLTVT.

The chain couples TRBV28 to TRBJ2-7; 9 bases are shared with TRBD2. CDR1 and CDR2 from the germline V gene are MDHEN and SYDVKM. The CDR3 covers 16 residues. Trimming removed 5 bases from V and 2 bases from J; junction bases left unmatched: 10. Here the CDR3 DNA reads TGTGCCAGCAGTCCCAGTCTGGGGACTAGCCCCTACGAGCAGTACTTC. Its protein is CASSPSLGTSPYEQYF.

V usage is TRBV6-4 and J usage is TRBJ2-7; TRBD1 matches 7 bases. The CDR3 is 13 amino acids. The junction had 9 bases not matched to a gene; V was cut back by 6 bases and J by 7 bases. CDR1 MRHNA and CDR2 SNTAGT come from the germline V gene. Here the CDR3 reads CASSLETGREQYF. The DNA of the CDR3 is TGTGCCAGCAGCCTTGAGACAGGGAGAGAGCAGTACTTC.

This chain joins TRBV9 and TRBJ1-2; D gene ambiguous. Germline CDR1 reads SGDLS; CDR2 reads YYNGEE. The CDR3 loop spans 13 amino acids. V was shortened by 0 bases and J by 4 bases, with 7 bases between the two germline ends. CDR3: CASSVEQFYGYTF. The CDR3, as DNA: TGTGCCAGCAGCGTAGAACAATTCTATGGCTACACCTTC.

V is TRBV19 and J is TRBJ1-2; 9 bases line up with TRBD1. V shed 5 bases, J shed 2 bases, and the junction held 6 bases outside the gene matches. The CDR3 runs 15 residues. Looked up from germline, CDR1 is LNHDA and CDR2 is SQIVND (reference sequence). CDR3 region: CASSLRGTGNYGYTF. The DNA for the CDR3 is TGTGCCAGTAGTCTTCGAGGGACAGGGAACTATGGCTACACCTTC.

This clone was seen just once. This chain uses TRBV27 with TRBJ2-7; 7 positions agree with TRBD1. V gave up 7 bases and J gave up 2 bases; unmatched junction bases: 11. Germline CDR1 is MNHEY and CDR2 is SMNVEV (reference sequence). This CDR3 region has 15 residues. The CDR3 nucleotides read TGTGCCAGCAAAAAACAGGGGTGGGAAGCCTACGAGCAGTACTTC. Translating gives CASKKQGWEAYEQYF.

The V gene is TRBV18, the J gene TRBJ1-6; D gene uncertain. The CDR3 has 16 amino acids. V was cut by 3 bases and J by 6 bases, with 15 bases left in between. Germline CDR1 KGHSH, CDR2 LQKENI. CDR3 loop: CASSPRGVSANSPLHF. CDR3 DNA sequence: TGTGCCAGCTCACCGCGGGGAGTCAGCGCTAATTCACCCCTCCACTTT. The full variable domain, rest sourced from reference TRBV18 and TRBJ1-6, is NAGVMQNPRHLVRRRGQEARLRCSPMKGHSHVYWYRQLPEEGLKFMVYLQKENIIDESGMPKERFSAEFPKEGPSILRIQQVVRGDSAAYFCASSPRGVSANSPLHFGNGTRLTVT.

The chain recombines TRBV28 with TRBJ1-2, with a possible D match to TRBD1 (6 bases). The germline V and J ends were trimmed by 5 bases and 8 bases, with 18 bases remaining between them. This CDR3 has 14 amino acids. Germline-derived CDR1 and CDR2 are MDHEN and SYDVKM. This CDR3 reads CASSLRYDRNGYTF. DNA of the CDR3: TGTGCCAGCAGTCTCCGATATGACAGGAACGGCTACACCTTC.

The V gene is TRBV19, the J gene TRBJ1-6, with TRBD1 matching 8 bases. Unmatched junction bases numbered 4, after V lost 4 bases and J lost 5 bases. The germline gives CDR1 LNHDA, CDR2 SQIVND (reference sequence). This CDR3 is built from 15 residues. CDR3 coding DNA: TGTGCCAGTAGTACAGACAGGGGTAATAATTCACCCCTCCACTTT. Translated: CASSTDRGNNSPLHF.

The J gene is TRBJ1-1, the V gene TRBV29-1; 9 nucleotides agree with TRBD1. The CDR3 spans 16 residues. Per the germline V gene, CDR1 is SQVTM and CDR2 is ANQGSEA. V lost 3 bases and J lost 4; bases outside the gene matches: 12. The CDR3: CSVEVQGALRTTEAFF. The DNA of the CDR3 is TGCAGCGTTGAGGTACAGGGGGCGCTTCGGACCACTGAAGCTTTCTTT.

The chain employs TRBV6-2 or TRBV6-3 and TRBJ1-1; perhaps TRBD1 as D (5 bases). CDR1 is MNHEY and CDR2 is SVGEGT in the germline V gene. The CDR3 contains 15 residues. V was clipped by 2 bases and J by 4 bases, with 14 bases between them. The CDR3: CASSYGTWQGTEAFF. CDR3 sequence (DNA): TGTGCCAGCAGTTACGGCACCTGGCAGGGCACTGAAGCTTTCTTT.

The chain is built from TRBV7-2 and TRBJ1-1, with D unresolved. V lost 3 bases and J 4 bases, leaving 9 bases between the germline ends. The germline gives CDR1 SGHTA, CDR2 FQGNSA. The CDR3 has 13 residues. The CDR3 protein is CASSFPRSTEAFF. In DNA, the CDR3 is TGTGCCAGCAGCTTTCCTCGGAGCACTGAAGCTTTCTTT.

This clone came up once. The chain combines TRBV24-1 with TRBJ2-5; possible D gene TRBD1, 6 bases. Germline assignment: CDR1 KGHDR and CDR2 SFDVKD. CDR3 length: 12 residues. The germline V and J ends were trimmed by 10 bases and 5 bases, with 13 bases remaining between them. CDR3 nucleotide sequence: TGTGCCACGGCCAGGGGACCGGAGACCCAGTACTTC. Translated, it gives CATARGPETQYF.

CDR3 amino acids: CASSGQMNYGYTF. The DNA for the CDR3 is TGTGCCAGTAGTGGACAGATGAACTATGGCTACACCTTC. The chain couples TRBV19 to TRBJ1-2, with D perhaps TRBD1 (6 bases). The CDR3 is 13 residues long. Trimming shortened V by 5 bases and J by 2 bases, and 9 bases separated the two germline ends. Looked up from germline, CDR1 is LNHDA and CDR2 is SQIVND (reference sequence).

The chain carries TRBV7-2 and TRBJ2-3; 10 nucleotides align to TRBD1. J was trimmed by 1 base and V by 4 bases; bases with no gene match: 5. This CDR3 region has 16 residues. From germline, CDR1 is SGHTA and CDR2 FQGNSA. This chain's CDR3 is CASSSGTGVGTDTQYF. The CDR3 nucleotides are TGTGCCAGCAGCTCCGGGACAGGGGTTGGCACAGATACGCAGTATTTT.

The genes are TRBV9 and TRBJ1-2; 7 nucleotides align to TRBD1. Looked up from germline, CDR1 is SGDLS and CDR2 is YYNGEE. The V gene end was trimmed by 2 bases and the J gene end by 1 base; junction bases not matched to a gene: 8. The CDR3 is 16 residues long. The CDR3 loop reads CASSVEEGAINYGYTF. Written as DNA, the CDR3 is TGTGCCAGCAGCGTCGAGGAGGGGGCCATTAACTATGGCTACACCTTC.

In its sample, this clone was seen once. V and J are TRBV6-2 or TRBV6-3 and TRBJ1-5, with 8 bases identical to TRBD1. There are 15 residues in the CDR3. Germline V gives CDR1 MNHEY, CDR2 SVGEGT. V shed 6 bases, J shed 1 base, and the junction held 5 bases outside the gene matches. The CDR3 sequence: CASSGQGISNQPQHF. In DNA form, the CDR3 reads TGTGCCAGCAGCGGACAGGGTATAAGCAATCAGCCCCAGCATTTT.

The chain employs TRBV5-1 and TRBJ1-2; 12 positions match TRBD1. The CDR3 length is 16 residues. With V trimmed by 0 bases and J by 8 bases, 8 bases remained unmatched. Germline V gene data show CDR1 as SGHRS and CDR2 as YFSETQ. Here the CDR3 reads CASSLAGDRGRLGYTF. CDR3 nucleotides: TGCGCCAGCAGCTTGGCGGGGGACAGGGGGCGCTTGGGCTACACCTTC.

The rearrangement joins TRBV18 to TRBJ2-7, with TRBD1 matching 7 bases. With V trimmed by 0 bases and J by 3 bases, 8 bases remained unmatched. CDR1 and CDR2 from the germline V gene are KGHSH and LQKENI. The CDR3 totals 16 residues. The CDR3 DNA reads TGTGCCAGCTCACCACCATCCCGGGACAGATACTACGAGCAGTACTTC. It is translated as CASSPPSRDRYYEQYF.

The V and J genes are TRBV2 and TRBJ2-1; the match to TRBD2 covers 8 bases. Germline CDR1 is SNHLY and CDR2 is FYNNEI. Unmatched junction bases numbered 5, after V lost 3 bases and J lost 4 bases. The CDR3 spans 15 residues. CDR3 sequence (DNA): TGTGCCAGCAGTGAGGGACTAGGGGCTTACAATGAGCAGTTCTTC. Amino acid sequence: CASSEGLGAYNEQFF.

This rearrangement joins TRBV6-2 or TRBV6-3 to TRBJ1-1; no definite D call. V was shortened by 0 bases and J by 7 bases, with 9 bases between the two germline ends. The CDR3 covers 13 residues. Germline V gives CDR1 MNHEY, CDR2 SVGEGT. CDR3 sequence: CASSYSPRVEAFF. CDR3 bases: TGTGCCAGCAGTTACTCGCCGCGGGTTGAAGCTTTCTTT.

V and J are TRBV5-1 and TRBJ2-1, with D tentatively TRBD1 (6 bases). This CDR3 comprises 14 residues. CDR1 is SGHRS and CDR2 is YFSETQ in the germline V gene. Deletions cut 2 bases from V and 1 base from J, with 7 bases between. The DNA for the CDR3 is TGCGCCAGCAGCTTACAGGGATCCTACAATGAGCAGTTCTTC. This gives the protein CASSLQGSYNEQFF.

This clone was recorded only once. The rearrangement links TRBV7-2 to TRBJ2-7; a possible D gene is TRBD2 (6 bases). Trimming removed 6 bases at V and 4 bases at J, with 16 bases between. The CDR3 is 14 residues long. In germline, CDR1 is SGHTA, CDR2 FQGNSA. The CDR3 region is CASSPASVSYEQYF. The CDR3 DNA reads TGTGCCAGCAGTCCCGCTAGCGTCTCTTACGAGCAGTACTTC.